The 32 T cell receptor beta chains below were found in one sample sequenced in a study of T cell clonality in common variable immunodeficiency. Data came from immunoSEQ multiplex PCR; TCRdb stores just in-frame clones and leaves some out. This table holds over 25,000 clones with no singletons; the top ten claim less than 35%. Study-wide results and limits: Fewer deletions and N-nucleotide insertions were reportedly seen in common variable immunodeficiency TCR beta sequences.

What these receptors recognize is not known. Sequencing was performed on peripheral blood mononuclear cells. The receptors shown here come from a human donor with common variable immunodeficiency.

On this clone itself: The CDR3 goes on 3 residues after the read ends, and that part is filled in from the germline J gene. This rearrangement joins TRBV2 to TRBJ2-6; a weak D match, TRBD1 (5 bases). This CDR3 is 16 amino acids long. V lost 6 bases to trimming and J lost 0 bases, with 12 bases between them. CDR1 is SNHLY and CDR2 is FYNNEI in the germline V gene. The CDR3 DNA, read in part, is TGTGCCAGCAGGGTAGGGGTAAGCTCTGGGGCCAACGTC. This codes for CASRVGVSSGANV. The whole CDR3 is CASRVGVSSGANVLTF.

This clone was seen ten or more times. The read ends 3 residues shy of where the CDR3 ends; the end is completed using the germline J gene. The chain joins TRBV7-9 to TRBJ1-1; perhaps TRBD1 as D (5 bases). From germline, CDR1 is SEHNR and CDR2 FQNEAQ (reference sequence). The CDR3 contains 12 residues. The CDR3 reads CASSSDGHVAFF. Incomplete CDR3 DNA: TGTGCCAGCAGCTCAGACGGACACGTA.

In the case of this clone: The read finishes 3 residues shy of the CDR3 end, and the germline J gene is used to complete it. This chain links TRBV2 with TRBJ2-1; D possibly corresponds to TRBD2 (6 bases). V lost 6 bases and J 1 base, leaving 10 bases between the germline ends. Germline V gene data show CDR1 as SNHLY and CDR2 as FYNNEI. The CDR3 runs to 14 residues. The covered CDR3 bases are TGTGCCAGCAGGCTAGCGTTGTCCTACAATGAG. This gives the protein CASRLALSYNE. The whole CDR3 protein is CASRLALSYNEQFF.

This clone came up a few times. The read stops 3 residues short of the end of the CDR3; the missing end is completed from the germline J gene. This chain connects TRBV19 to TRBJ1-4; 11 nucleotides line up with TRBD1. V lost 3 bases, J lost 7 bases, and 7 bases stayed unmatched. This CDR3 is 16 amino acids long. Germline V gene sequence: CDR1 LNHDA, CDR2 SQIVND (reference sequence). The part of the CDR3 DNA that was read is TGTGCCAGTAGTATGACCGGACAGGGGGCGTTTGAAAAA. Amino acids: CASSMTGQGAFEK. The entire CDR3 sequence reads CASSMTGQGAFEKLFF.

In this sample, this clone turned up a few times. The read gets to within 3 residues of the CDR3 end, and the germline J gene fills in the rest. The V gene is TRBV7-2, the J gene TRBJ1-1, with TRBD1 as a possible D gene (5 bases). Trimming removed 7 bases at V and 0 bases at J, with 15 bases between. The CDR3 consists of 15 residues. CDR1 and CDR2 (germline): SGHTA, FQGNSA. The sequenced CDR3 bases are TGTGCCAGCAACCCCGGTGGGGCCATGAACACTGAA. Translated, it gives CASNPGGAMNTE. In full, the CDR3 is CASNPGGAMNTEAFF.

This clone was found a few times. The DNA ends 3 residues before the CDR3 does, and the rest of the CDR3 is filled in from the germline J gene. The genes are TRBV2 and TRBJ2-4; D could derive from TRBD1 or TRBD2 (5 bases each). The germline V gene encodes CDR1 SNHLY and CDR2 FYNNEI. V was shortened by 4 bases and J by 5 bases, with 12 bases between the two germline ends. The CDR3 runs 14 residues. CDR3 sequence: CASSVEAGQNIQYF. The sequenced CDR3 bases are TGTGCCAGCAGTGTGGAGGCAGGGCAAAACATT. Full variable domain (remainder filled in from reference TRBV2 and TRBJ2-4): EPEVTQTPSHQVTQMGQEVILRCVPISNHLYFYWYRQILGQKVEFLVSFYNNEISEKSEIFDDQFSVERPDGSNFTLKIRSTKLEDSAMYFCASSVEAGQNIQYFGAGTRLSVL.

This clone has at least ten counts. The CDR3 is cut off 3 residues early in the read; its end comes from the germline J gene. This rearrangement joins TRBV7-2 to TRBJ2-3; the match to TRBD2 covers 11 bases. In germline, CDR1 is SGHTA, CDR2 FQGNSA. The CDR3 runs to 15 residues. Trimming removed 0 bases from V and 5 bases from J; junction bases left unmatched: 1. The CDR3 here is CASSLASGGVDTQYF. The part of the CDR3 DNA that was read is TGTGCCAGCAGCTTAGCTAGCGGGGGGGTAGATACG.

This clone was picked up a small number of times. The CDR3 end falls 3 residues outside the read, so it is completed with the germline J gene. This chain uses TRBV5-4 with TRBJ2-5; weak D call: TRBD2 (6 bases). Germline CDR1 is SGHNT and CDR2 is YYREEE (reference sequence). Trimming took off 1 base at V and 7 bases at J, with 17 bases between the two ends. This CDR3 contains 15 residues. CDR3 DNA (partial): TGTGCCAGCAGCTTGATCGGGACTTCCGGGCGGACC. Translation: CASSLIGTSGRT. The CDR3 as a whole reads CASSLIGTSGRTQYF.

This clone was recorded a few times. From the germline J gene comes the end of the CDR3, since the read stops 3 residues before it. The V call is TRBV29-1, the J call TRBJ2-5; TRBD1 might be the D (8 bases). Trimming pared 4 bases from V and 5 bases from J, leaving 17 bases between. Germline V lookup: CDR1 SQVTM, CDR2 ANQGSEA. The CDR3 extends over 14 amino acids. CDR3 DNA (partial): TGCAGCGTTGCTTCCACAGGGGGGGGTGAGACC. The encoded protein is CSVASTGGGET. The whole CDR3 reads CSVASTGGGETQYF.

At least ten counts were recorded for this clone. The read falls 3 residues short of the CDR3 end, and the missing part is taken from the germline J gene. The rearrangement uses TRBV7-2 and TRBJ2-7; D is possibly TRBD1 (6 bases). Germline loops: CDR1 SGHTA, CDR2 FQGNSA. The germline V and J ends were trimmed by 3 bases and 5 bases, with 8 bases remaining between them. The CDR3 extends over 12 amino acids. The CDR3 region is CASSFYRDEQYF. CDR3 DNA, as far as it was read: TGTGCCAGCAGCTTCTACAGGGACGAG.

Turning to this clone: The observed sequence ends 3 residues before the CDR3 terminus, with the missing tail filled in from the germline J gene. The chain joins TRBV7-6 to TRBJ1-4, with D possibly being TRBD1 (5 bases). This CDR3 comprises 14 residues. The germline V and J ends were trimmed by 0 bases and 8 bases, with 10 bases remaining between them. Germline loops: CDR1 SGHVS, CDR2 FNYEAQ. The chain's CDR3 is CASSLAQGGEKLFF. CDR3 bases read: TGTGCCAGCAGCTTAGCCCAGGGAGGCGAAAAA.

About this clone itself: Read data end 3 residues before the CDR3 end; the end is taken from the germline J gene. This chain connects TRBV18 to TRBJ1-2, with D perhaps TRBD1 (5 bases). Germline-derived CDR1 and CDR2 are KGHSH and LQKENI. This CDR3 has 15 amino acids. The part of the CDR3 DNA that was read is TGTGCCAGCTCCGTCTCCAGCACTGACAGAAGCGGC. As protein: CASSVSSTDRSG. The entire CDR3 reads CASSVSSTDRSGYTF.

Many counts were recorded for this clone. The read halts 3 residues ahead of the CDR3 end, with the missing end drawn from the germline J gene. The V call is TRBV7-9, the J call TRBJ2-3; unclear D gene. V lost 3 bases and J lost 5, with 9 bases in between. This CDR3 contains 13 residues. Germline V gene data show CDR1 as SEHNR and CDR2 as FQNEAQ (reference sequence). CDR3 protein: CASSFRSKDTQYF. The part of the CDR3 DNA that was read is TGTGCCAGCAGCTTCCGTTCTAAAGATACG. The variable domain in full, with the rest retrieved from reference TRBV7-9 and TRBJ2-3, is DTGVSQNPRHKITKRGQNVTFRCDPISEHNRLYWYRQTLGQGPEFLTYFQNEAQLEKSRLLSDRFSAERPKGSFSTLEIQRTEQGDSAMYLCASSFRSKDTQYFGPGTRLTVL.

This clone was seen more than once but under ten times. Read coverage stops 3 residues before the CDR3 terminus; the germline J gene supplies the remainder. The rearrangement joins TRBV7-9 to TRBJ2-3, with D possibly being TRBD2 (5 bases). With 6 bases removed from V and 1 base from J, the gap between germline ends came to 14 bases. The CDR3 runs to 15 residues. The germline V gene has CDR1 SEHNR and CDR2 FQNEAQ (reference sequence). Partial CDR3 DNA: TGTGCCAGCAGTCCCAACGGGGTTCGCACAGATACG. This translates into CASSPNGVRTDT. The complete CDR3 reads CASSPNGVRTDTQYF.

CDR3 bases read: TGCGCCAGCAGAGACAGCTTCTCTGGAAACACC. It is translated as CASRDSFSGNT. The CDR3 reads in full as CASRDSFSGNTIYF. V gene TRBV5-1 combines with J gene TRBJ1-3; weak D call: TRBD1 (5 bases). Coverage ceases 3 residues before the CDR3 finishes, and the germline J gene fills in the end. The length of the CDR3 is 14 residues. Looked up from germline, CDR1 is SGHRS and CDR2 is YFSETQ. Trimming cost V 5 bases and J 0 bases, with 9 bases left between them. The variable domain in full, completed from reference TRBV5-1 and TRBJ1-3, reads KAGVTQTPRYLIKTRGQQVTLSCSPISGHRSVSWYQQTPGQGLQFLFEYFSETQRNKGNFPGRFSGRQFSNSRSEMNVSTLELGDSALYLCASRDSFSGNTIYFGEGSWLTVV.

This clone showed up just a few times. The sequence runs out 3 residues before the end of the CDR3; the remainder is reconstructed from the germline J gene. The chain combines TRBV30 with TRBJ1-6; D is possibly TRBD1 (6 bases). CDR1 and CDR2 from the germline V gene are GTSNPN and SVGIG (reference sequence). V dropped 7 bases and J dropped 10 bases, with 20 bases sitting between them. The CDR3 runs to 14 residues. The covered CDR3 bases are TGTGCCTTCAACCGGGACATAGCTAACTCACCC. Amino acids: CAFNRDIANSP. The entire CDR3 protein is CAFNRDIANSPLHF.

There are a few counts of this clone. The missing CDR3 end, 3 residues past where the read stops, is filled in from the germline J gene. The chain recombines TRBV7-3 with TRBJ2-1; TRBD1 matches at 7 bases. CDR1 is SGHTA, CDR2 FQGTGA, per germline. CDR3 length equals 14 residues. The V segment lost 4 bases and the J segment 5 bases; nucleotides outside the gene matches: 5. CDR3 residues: CASSSGTANNEQFF. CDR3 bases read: TGTGCCAGCAGCTCCGGGACAGCAAACAATGAG.

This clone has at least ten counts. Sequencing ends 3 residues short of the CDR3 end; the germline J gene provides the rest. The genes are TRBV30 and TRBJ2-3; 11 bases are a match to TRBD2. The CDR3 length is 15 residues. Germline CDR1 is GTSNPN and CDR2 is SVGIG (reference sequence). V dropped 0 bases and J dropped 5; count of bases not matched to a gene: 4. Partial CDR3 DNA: TGTGCCTGGAGTGTACAAGGGACTAGCGGAGATACG. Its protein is CAWSVQGTSGDT. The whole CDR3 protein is CAWSVQGTSGDTQYF.

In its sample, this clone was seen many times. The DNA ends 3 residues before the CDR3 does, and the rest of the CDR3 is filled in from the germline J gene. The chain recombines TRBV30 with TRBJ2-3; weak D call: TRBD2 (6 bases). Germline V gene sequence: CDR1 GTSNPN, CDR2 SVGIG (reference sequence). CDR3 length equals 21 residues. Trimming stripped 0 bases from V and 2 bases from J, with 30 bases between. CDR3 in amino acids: CAWSVRSWKTGTLVFTDTQYF. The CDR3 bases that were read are TGTGCCTGGAGTGTACGTTCTTGGAAAACCGGGACTCTCGTTTTCACAGATACG.

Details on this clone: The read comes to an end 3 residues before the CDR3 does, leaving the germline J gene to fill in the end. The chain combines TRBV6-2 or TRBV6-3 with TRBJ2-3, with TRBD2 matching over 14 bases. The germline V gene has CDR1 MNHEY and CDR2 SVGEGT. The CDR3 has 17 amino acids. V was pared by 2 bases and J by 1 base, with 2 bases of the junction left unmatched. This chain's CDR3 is CASSYPTSGGGTDTQYF. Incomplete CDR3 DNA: TGTGCCAGCAGTTACCCGACTAGCGGGGGGGGCACAGATACG.

CDR3 DNA, as far as it was read: TGCAGTGCTAGTGCGACAGGGATGTACGAG. It specifies CSASATGMYE. The CDR3, in full, reads CSASATGMYEQYF. The chain couples TRBV20-1 to TRBJ2-7, with 7 bases that match TRBD1. The read ends 3 residues before the CDR3 terminus; that terminus is restored from the germline J gene. The V segment lost 3 bases and the J segment 4 bases; nucleotides outside the gene matches: 6. This CDR3 is 13 amino acids long. Germline assignment: CDR1 DFQATT and CDR2 SNEGSKA (reference sequence).

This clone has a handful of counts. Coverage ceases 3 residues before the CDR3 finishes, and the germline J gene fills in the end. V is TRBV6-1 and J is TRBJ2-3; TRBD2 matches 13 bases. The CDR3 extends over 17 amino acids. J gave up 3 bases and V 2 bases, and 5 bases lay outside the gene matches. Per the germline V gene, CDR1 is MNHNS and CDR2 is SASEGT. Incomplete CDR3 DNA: TGTGCCAGCAGTGAACGGACTAGCGGGGGAATGACAGATACG. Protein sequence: CASSERTSGGMTDT. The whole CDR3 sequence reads CASSERTSGGMTDTQYF.

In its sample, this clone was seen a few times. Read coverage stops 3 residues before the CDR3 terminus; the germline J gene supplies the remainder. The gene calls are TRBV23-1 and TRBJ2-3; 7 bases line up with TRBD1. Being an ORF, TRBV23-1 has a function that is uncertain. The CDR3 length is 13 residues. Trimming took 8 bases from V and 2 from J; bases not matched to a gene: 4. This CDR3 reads CASPDRNTDTQYF. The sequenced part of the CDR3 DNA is TGCGCCAGCCCGGACAGGAACACAGATACG.

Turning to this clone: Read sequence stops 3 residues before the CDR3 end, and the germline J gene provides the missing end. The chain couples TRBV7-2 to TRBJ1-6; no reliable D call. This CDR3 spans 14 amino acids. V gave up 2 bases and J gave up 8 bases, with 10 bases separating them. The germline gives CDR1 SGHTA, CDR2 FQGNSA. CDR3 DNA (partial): TGTGCCAGCAGCTTAAAACATCTGGATTCACCC. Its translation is CASSLKHLDSP. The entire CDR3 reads CASSLKHLDSPLHF.

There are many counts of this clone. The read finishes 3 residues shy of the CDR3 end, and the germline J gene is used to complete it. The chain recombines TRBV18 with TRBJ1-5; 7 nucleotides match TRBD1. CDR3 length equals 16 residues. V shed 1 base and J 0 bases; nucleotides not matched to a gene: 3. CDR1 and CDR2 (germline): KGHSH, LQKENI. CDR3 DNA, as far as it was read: TGTGCCAGCTCACCACAGGGGGCGGGTAGCAATCAGCCC. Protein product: CASSPQGAGSNQP. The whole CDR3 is CASSPQGAGSNQPQHF.

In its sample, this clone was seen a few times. The sequenced CDR3 bases are TGCAGCGTTGTAGGGACTGTATGGACAGATACG. Its translation: CSVVGTVWTDT. The whole CDR3 is CSVVGTVWTDTQYF. The rearrangement uses TRBV29-1 and TRBJ2-3; D possibly corresponds to TRBD2 (6 bases). The read is 3 residues too short to cover the CDR3 end, so that end is filled in from the germline J gene. The V end was cut by 4 bases, the J end by 3 bases, with 14 bases between. Germline CDR1 reads SQVTM; CDR2 reads ANQGSEA. This CDR3 contains 14 residues.

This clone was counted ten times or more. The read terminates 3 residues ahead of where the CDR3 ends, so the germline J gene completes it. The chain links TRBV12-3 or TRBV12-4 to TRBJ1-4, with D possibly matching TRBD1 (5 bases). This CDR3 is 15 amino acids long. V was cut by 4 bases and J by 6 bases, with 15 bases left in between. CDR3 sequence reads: CASSWSGSGDEKLFF. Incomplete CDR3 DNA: TGTGCCAGCAGTTGGTCGGGGTCGGGGGATGAAAAA.

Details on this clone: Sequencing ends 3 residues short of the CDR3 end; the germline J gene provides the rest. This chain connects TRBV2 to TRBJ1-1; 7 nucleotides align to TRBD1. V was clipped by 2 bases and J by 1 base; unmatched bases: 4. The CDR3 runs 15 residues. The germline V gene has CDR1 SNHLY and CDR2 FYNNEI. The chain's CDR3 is CASSERQGWNTEAFF. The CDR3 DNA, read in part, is TGTGCCAGCAGTGAAAGACAGGGCTGGAACACTGAA. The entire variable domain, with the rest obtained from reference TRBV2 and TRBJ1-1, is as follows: EPEVTQTPSHQVTQMGQEVILRCVPISNHLYFYWYRQILGQKVEFLVSFYNNEISEKSEIFDDQFSVERPDGSNFTLKIRSTKLEDSAMYFCASSERQGWNTEAFFGQGTRLTVV.

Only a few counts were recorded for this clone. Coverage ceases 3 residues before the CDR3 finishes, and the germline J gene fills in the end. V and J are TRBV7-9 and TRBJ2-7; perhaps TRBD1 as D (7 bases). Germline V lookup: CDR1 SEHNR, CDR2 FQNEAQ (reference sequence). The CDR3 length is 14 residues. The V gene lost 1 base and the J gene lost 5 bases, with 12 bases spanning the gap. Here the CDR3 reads CASSLDAGQNEQYF. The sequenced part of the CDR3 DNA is TGTGCCAGCAGCTTAGACGCGGGACAGAACGAG.

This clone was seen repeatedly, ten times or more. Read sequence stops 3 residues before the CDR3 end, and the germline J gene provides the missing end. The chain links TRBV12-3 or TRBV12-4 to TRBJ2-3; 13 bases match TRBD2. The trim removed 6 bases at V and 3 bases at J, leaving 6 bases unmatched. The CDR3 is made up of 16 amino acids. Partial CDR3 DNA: TGTGCCAGCAGCACCACTAGCGGGGGGGCGACAGATACG. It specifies CASSTTSGGATDT. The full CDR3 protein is CASSTTSGGATDTQYF.

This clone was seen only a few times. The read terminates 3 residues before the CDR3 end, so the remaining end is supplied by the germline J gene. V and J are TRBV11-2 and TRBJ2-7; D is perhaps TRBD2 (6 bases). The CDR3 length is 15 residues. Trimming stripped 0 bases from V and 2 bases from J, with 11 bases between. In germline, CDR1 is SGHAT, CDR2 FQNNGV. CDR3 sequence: CASSLDRRGPYEQYF. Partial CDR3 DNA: TGTGCCAGCAGCTTAGATCGGCGGGGACCCTACGAG.

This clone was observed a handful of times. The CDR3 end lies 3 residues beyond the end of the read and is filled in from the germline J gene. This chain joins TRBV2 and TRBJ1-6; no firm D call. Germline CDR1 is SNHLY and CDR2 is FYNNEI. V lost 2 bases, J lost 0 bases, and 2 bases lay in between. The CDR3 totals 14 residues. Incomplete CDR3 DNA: TGTGCCAGCAGTGAACGCTCCTATAATTCACCC. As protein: CASSERSYNSP. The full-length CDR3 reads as CASSERSYNSPLHF. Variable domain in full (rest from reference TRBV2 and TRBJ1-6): EPEVTQTPSHQVTQMGQEVILRCVPISNHLYFYWYRQILGQKVEFLVSFYNNEISEKSEIFDDQFSVERPDGSNFTLKIRSTKLEDSAMYFCASSERSYNSPLHFGNGTRLTVT.